The clone carrying this TCR beta chain has only one observation. Its antigen remains unknown. These data come from a study of molecular identifiers for immune sequencing clone quantification. Study results and caveats: Barcode sharing among identical TCR molecules could make large clones appear smaller. Clones carrying above 20 RNA copies accounted for over 99% of effector molecules, under 1% in naive cells.

With listed TCR primers and previously described methods, bulk TCR libraries were prepared. One entry per CDR3 protein, called by TCRdb with MiXCR from the PCR reads. Of 300,000 to 400,000 distinct CDR3 sequences listed, about 22% are singletons. The CDR3 covers 17 residues. Looked up from germline, CDR1 is KGHSH and CDR2 is LQKENI. V shed 3 bases and J 4 bases; nucleotides not matched to a gene: 12. This receptor was taken from a human donor in good health. Some libraries in this study had Jurkat cell RNA spiked in. The V and J genes are TRBV18 and TRBJ1-2, with 9 bases matching TRBD1. What was sequenced was naive CD8+ T cells from blood, with Jurkat cell RNA spiked in. The subset: FACS-sorted CD8+CD4-CCR7+CD45RA+ naive T cells. The CDR3 DNA is TGTGCCAGCTCACCCCCGGGACAGGGCTCGACGTCCTATGGCTACACCTTC. Translation gives CASSPPGQGSTSYGYTF.